This T cell receptor beta chain was identified during a study of T cell repertoires in cytomegalovirus infection. Across the study: Both CMV infection and a matching HLA type were indicated by public TCR beta signatures.

This clonotype was picked up a small number of times. As yet, its antigen is unknown. MiXCR was run by TCRdb on the reads, yielding one entry per CDR3 protein. The data contain more than 500,000 distinct CDR3 sequences, about 17% of them singletons. The V gene end was trimmed by 2 bases and the J gene end by 0 bases; junction bases not matched to a gene: 10. This CDR3 contains 17 residues. Germline-derived CDR1 and CDR2 are SNHLY and FYNNEI. Regarding the study as a whole: People with CMV and the relevant HLA were identified by cumulative public TCR beta family frequency. HLA-C-restricted, CMV-specific TCR beta clonotypes were dominant ex vivo.

The TCR originated in a human donor in good health (CMV status not recorded). Some clones in this sample may be carry-over from other donors' samples. The chain has TRBV2 and TRBJ2-7; 7 bases are a match to TRBD2. Sequenced input: CD8+ T cells from PBMCs. In DNA, the CDR3 is TGTGCCAGCAGTGAACCCCTAGCGGATTTTAGCTCCTACGAGCAGTACTTC. Its protein product is CASSEPLADFSSYEQYF.